One sample yielded the 25 T cell receptor beta chains listed below, sequenced in a study of blood T cells in healthy people across ages. Sample-barcoded 5' priming and a J-beta primer mix drove a second PCR of roughly 6 to 12 cycles. TCRdb called the 5' RACE reads again in MiXCR, with one record for every CDR3 protein. The repertoire has around 2 million distinct CDR3 sequences, 39% of them found once; the top ten carry roughly 23%. Material for sequencing was blood. These receptor sequences come from a human donor in good health.

This clonotype came up a few times. The CDR3 reads CASGLRRTTDTQYF. CDR3 bases: TGCGCCAGCGGGTTGAGGAGGACCACAGATACGCAGTATTTT. The rearrangement joins TRBV5-1 to TRBJ2-3; the D gene is possibly TRBD2 (5 bases). The CDR3 is made up of 14 amino acids. Trimming pared 7 bases from V and 2 bases from J, leaving 14 bases between. The germline V gene has CDR1 SGHRS and CDR2 YFSETQ.

J is TRBJ2-5 and V is TRBV9; D might be TRBD2 (5 bases). The J call is doubtful: the DNA matches TRBJ2-7 better. The CDR3 runs to 14 residues. Germline CDR1 is SGDLS and CDR2 is YYNGEE. For the CDR3, the DNA is TGTGCCAGCAGCGTAGACGGGGAACCCTACGAGCAGTACTTC. This sequence encodes CASSVDGEPYEQYF.

This rearrangement joins TRBV29-1 to TRBJ2-7; unclear D gene. The V gene lost 7 bases and the J gene lost 6 bases, with 13 bases spanning the gap. The CDR3 has 11 residues. Germline V gene sequence: CDR1 SQVTM, CDR2 ANQGSEA. The DNA for the CDR3 is TGCAGCGCCCGAATGTTTGGCGAGCAGTACTTC. Translating gives CSARMFGEQYF.

V is TRBV28 and J is TRBJ2-5, with D perhaps being TRBD1 or TRBD2 (5 bases each). Trimming pared 10 bases from V and 10 bases from J, leaving 31 bases between. The CDR3 sequence is 16 residues long. Germline CDR1 MDHEN, CDR2 SYDVKM. In DNA, the CDR3 is TGTGCCACCAAAAACCAAGGGGCTACTAGTTTTGTGGGCCAGTACTTC. Residues: CATKNQGATSFVGQYF.

About this clonotype: A clone one base away is much larger, so this may be a read error. V is TRBV7-8 and J is TRBJ2-1; TRBD1 aligns across 7 bases. The V gene end was trimmed by 5 bases and the J gene end by 3 bases; junction bases not matched to a gene: 4. Germline V gene data show CDR1 as SGHVS and CDR2 as FQNEAQ. This CDR3 is built from 14 residues. Here the CDR3 reads CASSPTGDYNEQFF. The CDR3 DNA follows: TGTGCCAGCAGCCCCACAGGGGACTACAATGAGCAGTTCTTC.

This clonotype was detected a few times. The rearrangement joins TRBV7-9 to TRBJ2-7; 8 bases are shared with TRBD1. J lost 2 bases, V lost 5 bases, and 8 bases had no gene match. This CDR3 is built from 15 residues. Germline CDR1 SEHNR, CDR2 FQNEAQ (reference sequence). This chain's CDR3 is CASSPARGRAYEQYF. CDR3 sequence (DNA): TGTGCCAGCAGCCCAGCCAGGGGGCGAGCCTACGAGCAGTACTTC.

V is TRBV24-1 and J is TRBJ2-1, with D perhaps matching TRBD1 or TRBD2 (6 bases each). The CDR3 is made up of 14 amino acids. Germline-derived CDR1 and CDR2 are KGHDR and SFDVKD. Trimming cost V 5 bases and J 8 bases, with 15 bases left between them. The CDR3: CATSVGGRVDEQFF. In DNA form, the CDR3 reads TGTGCCACCAGTGTAGGGGGGAGAGTCGATGAGCAGTTCTTC.

The CDR3 loop is CSVERGCGYTF. The CDR3, as DNA: TGCAGCGTTGAAAGGGGGTGTGGCTACACCTTC. The genes are TRBV29-1 and TRBJ1-2; D perhaps matches TRBD1 (6 bases). This CDR3 comprises 11 residues. V was shortened by 2 bases and J by 7 bases, with 8 bases between the two germline ends. Germline V lookup: CDR1 SQVTM, CDR2 ANQGSEA. The full variable domain, with the rest looked up from reference TRBV29-1 and TRBJ1-2, is SAVISQKPSRDICQRGTSLTIQCQVDSQVTMMFWYRQQPGQSLTLIATANQGSEATYESGFVIDKFPISRPNLTFSTLTVSNMSPEDSSIYLCSVERGCGYTFGSGTRLTVV.

Notes on this clonotype: One end of the junction varies from germline; a read error may be responsible. The chain links TRBV5-1 to TRBJ2-7; the D gene is possibly TRBD1 (6 bases). Germline CDR1 is SGHRS and CDR2 is YFSETQ. This CDR3 is 14 amino acids long. The CDR3 DNA follows: TGTGCCAGCAGTACTACAGGGTCGCCCTACGAGCAGTACTTC. This gives the protein CASSTTGSPYEQYF.

The chain couples TRBV7-2 to TRBJ2-1; possible D gene TRBD1, 6 bases. There are 14 residues in the CDR3. The V end lost 4 bases, the J end lost 3 bases, and 10 bases lay between the germline ends. Germline CDR1 reads SGHTA; CDR2 reads FQGNSA. The CDR3 bases are TGTGCCAGCAGCTACAGGGCTAACTACAATGAGCAGTTCTTC. Protein sequence: CASSYRANYNEQFF.

This clonotype has more than one count but fewer than ten. The chain uses TRBV24-1 and TRBJ1-2, with 12 bases matching TRBD1. The CDR3 has 17 residues. V lost 3 bases and J lost 3; bases outside the gene matches: 7. Germline CDR1 is KGHDR and CDR2 is SFDVKD. The CDR3 DNA sequence: TGTGCCACCAGTGATCCGGGACAGGGGGCGTCATACTATGGCTACACCTTC. This codes for CATSDPGQGASYYGYTF.

This clonotype showed up just a few times. The V and J genes are TRBV5-1 and TRBJ2-3, with D perhaps TRBD1 (6 bases). The germline gives CDR1 SGHRS, CDR2 YFSETQ. This CDR3 has 15 amino acids. The V end was cut by 4 bases, the J end by 1 base, with 13 bases between. The CDR3 loop is CASSPFRTGTDTQYF. The CDR3 DNA is TGCGCCAGCAGCCCGTTTAGGACAGGCACAGATACGCAGTATTTT.

CDR3: CASSPEGNSNQPQHF. Written as DNA, the CDR3 is TGTGCCAGCAGCCCAGAGGGGAATAGCAATCAGCCCCAGCATTTT. The J gene is TRBJ1-5, the V gene TRBV9; tentative D call: TRBD1 (5 bases). CDR1 SGDLS and CDR2 YYNGEE come from the germline V gene. CDR3 length: 15 amino acids. The V end was cut by 4 bases, the J end by 0 bases, with 11 bases between. Using reference TRBV9 and TRBJ1-5 for the parts outside the CDR3, the full variable domain is DSGVTQTPKHLITATGQRVTLRCSPRSGDLSVYWYQQSLDQGLQFLIQYYNGEERAKGNILERFSAQQFPDLHSELNLSSLELGDSALYFCASSPEGNSNQPQHFGDGTRLSIL.

Regarding this clonotype: A much larger clone differs by one base, so this may be a read error. The genes are TRBV28 and TRBJ2-1; TRBD1 agrees at 7 bases. Per the germline V gene, CDR1 is MDHEN and CDR2 is SYDVKM. The CDR3 loop spans 14 amino acids. V trimming: 5 bases; J trimming: 7 bases; junction bases outside the gene matches: 8. CDR3 DNA sequence: TGTGCCAGCAGTCCGGCGAGGGGGCGGAATGAGCAGTTCTTC. Translation gives CASSPARGRNEQFF.

This rearrangement joins TRBV5-1 to TRBJ1-2; the match to TRBD1 covers 8 bases. The CDR3 length is 14 residues. V lost 4 bases to trimming and J lost 6 bases; unmatched junction nucleotides: 8. From germline, CDR1 is SGHRS and CDR2 YFSETQ. The CDR3 sequence: CASSPAGQGDGYTF. The CDR3 DNA follows: TGCGCCAGCAGCCCAGCTGGACAGGGAGATGGCTACACCTTC.

The chain is built from TRBV10-3 and TRBJ2-3, with D perhaps given as TRBD1 or TRBD2 (5 bases each). The V gene lost 3 bases and the J gene lost 2 bases, with 18 bases spanning the gap. The CDR3 runs to 17 residues. Germline CDR1 ENHRY, CDR2 SYGVKD. DNA for the CDR3: TGTGCCATCAGTGAATCGGAGTTGGGACGAATCACAGATACGCAGTATTTT. It codes for CAISESELGRITDTQYF.

In its sample, this clonotype was seen a few times. The CDR3 DNA reads as TGTGCTGGGGATCAAACAGGGACGATCGAGCAGTACTTC. The encoded protein is CAGDQTGTIEQYF. The chain employs TRBV7-9 and TRBJ2-7; weak D call: TRBD1 (6 bases). CDR1 and CDR2 from the germline V gene are SEHNR and FQNEAQ (reference sequence). The CDR3 length is 13 residues.

This chain joins TRBV10-3 and TRBJ2-5; D uncertain. Germline V gives CDR1 ENHRY, CDR2 SYGVKD. The CDR3 is 13 amino acids. The V end was cut by 4 bases, the J end by 1 base, with 7 bases between. The CDR3 is CAISVGFQETQYF. The CDR3, as DNA: TGTGCCATCAGTGTCGGGTTCCAAGAGACCCAGTACTTC.

The V gene is TRBV7-2, the J gene TRBJ2-3; 9 bases map to TRBD2. Germline V gives CDR1 SGHTA, CDR2 FQGNSA. CDR3 length: 16 amino acids. V trimming: 0 bases; J trimming: 10 bases; junction bases outside the gene matches: 11. CDR3 sequence: CASSLAWAGGSNAQYF. The CDR3 DNA reads as TGTGCCAGCAGCTTAGCTTGGGCGGGGGGGTCAAACGCGCAGTATTTT.

This sequence joins TRBV4-2 and TRBJ1-6, with a tentative D call TRBD1 (6 bases). The CDR3 is 14 residues long. Germline lookup yields CDR1 LGHNA and CDR2 YNFKEQ. V dropped 1 base and J dropped 10 bases, with 11 bases sitting between them. The CDR3 is CASSQGGLHSPLHF. DNA of the CDR3: TGTGCCAGCAGCCAAGGGGGGCTCCACTCACCCCTCCACTTT.

The chain is built from TRBV6-1 and TRBJ1-5, with D possibly TRBD1 on 5 matching bases. V was trimmed by 6 bases and J by 3 bases, leaving 15 bases between them. Germline CDR1 is MNHNS and CDR2 is SASEGT. This CDR3 has 15 residues. The CDR3 is CASSPPGLLNQPQHF. The CDR3 DNA sequence: TGTGCCAGCAGCCCCCCGGGACTTCTCAATCAGCCCCAGCATTTT.

A remark on this clonotype: The junction and the germline gene differ at one end; a read error may be behind it. The J gene is TRBJ1-5, the V gene TRBV15; D is unclear. Germline V gene sequence: CDR1 LNHNV, CDR2 YYDKDF (reference sequence). The CDR3 contains 13 residues. This CDR3 reads CATSRTINRPQHF. In nucleotides, the CDR3 is TGTGCCACCAGCAGAACGATTAATCGGCCCCAGCATTTT.

The chain couples TRBV5-1 to TRBJ2-1; 14 bases align to TRBD2. Unmatched junction bases numbered 12, after V lost 4 bases and J lost 0 bases. This CDR3 region has 20 residues. Germline-derived CDR1 and CDR2 are SGHRS and YFSETQ. This CDR3 reads CASSPYTTSGGASSYNEQFF. The CDR3 nucleotides are TGCGCCAGCAGCCCCTACACGACTAGCGGGGGGGCTAGCTCCTACAATGAGCAGTTCTTC. The full variable domain, in which reference TRBV5-1 and TRBJ2-1 provide the parts outside the CDR3, is KAGVTQTPRYLIKTRGQQVTLSCSPISGHRSVSWYQQTPGQGLQFLFEYFSETQRNKGNFPGRFSGRQFSNSRSEMNVSTLELGDSALYLCASSPYTTSGGASSYNEQFFGPGTRLTVL.

The table lists this clonotype with many counts. The V and J genes are TRBV12-3 or TRBV12-4 and TRBJ2-7; the D gene could be TRBD1 or TRBD2 (6 bases each). V lost 3 bases, J lost 0 bases, and 12 bases lay in between. The CDR3 loop spans 15 amino acids. The CDR3 DNA is TGTGCCAGCAGTTTTTCCGGGGGCAGCTCCTACGAGCAGTACTTC. Protein sequence: CASSFSGGSSYEQYF.

This chain joins TRBV29-1 and TRBJ2-7; TRBD2 is a possible D gene (5 bases). The J call is uncertain, as TRBJ2-5 better fits the DNA end. The CDR3 sequence is 14 residues long. Looked up from germline, CDR1 is SQVTM and CDR2 is ANQGSEA. CDR3 nucleotide sequence: TGCAGCGTTGACGCTCCCGTACTCGAGGGGACCCAGTACTTC. Residues: CSVDAPVLEGTQYF.